These 6 T cell receptor beta chains share one sample of origin, sequenced in a study of neoadjuvant anti-PD-1 for oral cavity cancer. Time point specified: after neoadjuvant nivolumab, at surgical resection. Profiled with immunoSEQ multiplex PCR; TCRdb holds only in-frame clones, not every one. The sample holds about 1,400 clones, about 60% seen once. The source material was tumor tissue, sampled after nivolumab (anti-PD-1) treatment. These receptors all come from a person between 35 and 79 years old with oral cavity squamous cell carcinoma.

J is TRBJ2-3 and V is TRBV19; 10 positions agree with TRBD2. The CDR3 runs 17 residues. Germline V lookup: CDR1 LNHDA, CDR2 SQIVND (reference sequence). The ends lost 4 bases at V and 7 bases at J; junction bases unmatched: 14. CDR3 region: CASSSPGLLAGVHTQYF. The CDR3 DNA is TGTGCCAGTAGTAGCCCTGGACTGCTAGCGGGAGTCCATACGCAGTATTTT.

This sequence joins TRBV9 and TRBJ2-3; possibly TRBD1 or TRBD2 for D (5 bases each). Germline V CDR1 and CDR2: SGDLS, YYNGEE. Deletions cut 0 bases from V and 3 bases from J, with 14 bases between. This CDR3 is 16 amino acids long. The CDR3 sequence: CASSVAAGWGTDTQYF. The CDR3 DNA is TGTGCCAGCAGCGTAGCTGCGGGCTGGGGGACAGATACGCAGTATTTT.

This chain uses TRBV4-2 with TRBJ2-7, with 13 bases aligning to TRBD2. The CDR3 covers 15 residues. Germline-derived CDR1 and CDR2 are LGHNA and YNFKEQ. Trimming cost V 2 bases and J 7 bases; bases outside gene matches: 5. The CDR3 DNA is TGTGCCAGCAGCCAATTGGGGACTAGCGGGAATGAGCAGTACTTC. It yields the protein CASSQLGTSGNEQYF.

The count of this clone is one. This chain uses TRBV6-1 with TRBJ2-2, with 9 bases lining up with TRBD2. The germline V gene has CDR1 MNHNS and CDR2 SASEGT. This CDR3 has 15 residues. Losses at the gene ends were 8 bases for V and 0 bases for J; bases not matched to a gene: 4. As DNA, the CDR3 is TGTGCCAGCGTATCTAGCGGGACGAACACCGGGGAGCTGTTTTTT. Encoded protein: CASVSSGTNTGELFF.

This clone is large by share. The V and J genes are TRBV25-1 and TRBJ2-5; D call uncertain. The CDR3 covers 14 residues. From germline, CDR1 is MGHDK and CDR2 SYGVNS. V was cut by 2 bases and J by 0 bases, with 7 bases left in between. CDR3: CASSERGHQETQYF. In nucleotides, the CDR3 is TGTGCCAGCAGTGAACGTGGACACCAAGAGACCCAGTACTTC.

V is TRBV18 and J is TRBJ2-1; D may be TRBD2 (5 bases). Germline loops: CDR1 KGHSH, CDR2 LQKENI. This CDR3 is built from 15 residues. V lost 3 bases and J lost 5, with 14 bases in between. DNA for the CDR3: TGTGCCAGCTCACCCCGCGCTAGCATCGACAATGAGCAGTTCTTC. It is translated as CASSPRASIDNEQFF.